What follows is one TCR beta chain and its context. What it binds is not known. TCRdb called the reads again in MiXCR, with one record for every CDR3 protein. Altogether tens of thousands of distinct CDR3 sequences are present, less than 70% being singletons, with the ten largest covering 1.5% to 2%. The data were obtained in a study of type 1 regulatory T cells. As for the study in general: T-allo10 is a Tr1-enriched, alloantigen-specific CD4 T cell product made in vitro.

CDR3 size: 16 residues. V was pared by 3 bases and J by 0 bases, with 15 bases between. CDR1 is MNHNS, CDR2 SASEGT, per germline. Whole-study findings and limits: Tr1 cells had a more restricted TCR repertoire than non-Tr1 cells.

The rearrangement uses TRBV6-1 and TRBJ2-7, with D possibly matching TRBD2 (5 bases). The sample consisted of cultured non-Tr1 T cells, either the whole culture or a sorted T cell fraction (not recorded which). The sequence came from a human donor in good health. This chain's CDR3 is CASSDVRVAGSYEQYF. The CDR3 bases are TGTGCCAGCAGTGATGTAAGGGTGGCGGGCTCCTACGAGCAGTACTTC.